These 17 T cell receptor beta chains were sequenced from one sample in a study of T-cell memory formation after mild COVID-19. Each CDR3 protein is one row after TCRdb ran MiXCR on the 5' RACE reads. The table records approximately 250,000 distinct CDR3 sequences, about a sixth of them present only once. What was sequenced was PBMCs or a T cell subset sorted from them (not recorded which). Every receptor here comes from a young man who had mild COVID-19 (a few samples of this study predate the infection). Cell type and time point are not known.

This clonotype was counted a few times. This chain's CDR3 is CASSPFAGVNGELFF. In DNA, the CDR3 is TGTGCCAGCAGCCCCTTCGCGGGGGTTAACGGGGAGCTGTTTTTT. The chain uses TRBV5-6 and TRBJ2-2; 7 bases are a match to TRBD2. The CDR3 is made up of 15 amino acids. Germline V gives CDR1 SGHDT, CDR2 YYEEEE. V lost 4 bases and J lost 7; bases outside the gene matches: 10.

DNA of the CDR3: TGTGCCAGCAGCTTAGACAGGAGCTCCTATAATTCACCCCTCCACTTT. Residues: CASSLDRSSYNSPLHF. The V and J genes are TRBV7-6 and TRBJ1-6; possibly TRBD1 for D (5 bases). The CDR3 spans 16 residues. Trimming stripped 1 base from V and 0 bases from J, with 7 bases between. Germline V lookup: CDR1 SGHVS, CDR2 FNYEAQ.

The rearrangement links TRBV7-2 to TRBJ1-1; unclear D gene. In germline, CDR1 is SGHTA, CDR2 FQGNSA. V lost 2 bases to trimming and J lost 4 bases, with 11 bases between them. The CDR3 consists of 14 residues. For the CDR3, the DNA is TGTGCCAGCAGCTTACGGGGTGCGAGCACTGAAGCTTTCTTT. Translated, it gives CASSLRGASTEAFF.

In this sample, this clonotype turned up a few times. The rearrangement links TRBV20-1 to TRBJ2-7, with 7 bases aligning to TRBD2. The CDR3 has 16 residues. The germline V gene encodes CDR1 DFQATT and CDR2 SNEGSKA (reference sequence). V dropped 5 bases and J dropped 7; count of bases not matched to a gene: 20. In DNA, the CDR3 is TGCAGTGCTGAGGTCCGTCCGGAGCGGGGTTTCTGGGAGCAGTACTTC. The encoded protein is CSAEVRPERGFWEQYF.

The rearrangement links TRBV7-9 to TRBJ1-1; D remains ambiguous. V was trimmed by 4 bases and J by 6 bases, leaving 15 bases between them. The germline CDR1 and CDR2 sequences are SEHNR and FQNEAQ (reference sequence). The CDR3 is made up of 14 amino acids. CDR3 sequence (DNA): TGTGCCAGCAGCTACCGACGGAACCCCTCTGAAGCTTTCTTT. Translated: CASSYRRNPSEAFF.

This clonotype was detected only a few times. This sequence joins TRBV2 and TRBJ2-3; 10 bases are a match to TRBD2. There are 13 residues in the CDR3. V lost 5 bases to trimming and J lost 6 bases; unmatched junction nucleotides: 2. Germline values: CDR1 SNHLY, CDR2 FYNNEI. CDR3 in DNA: TGTGCCAGCAGTAGGACTAGCGGTGATACGCAGTATTTT. It is translated as CASSRTSGDTQYF.

This clonotype was counted only a few times. The V call is TRBV7-9, the J call TRBJ2-1, with TRBD1 as a possible D gene (5 bases). The CDR3 consists of 15 residues. The V gene's germline CDR1 is SEHNR and CDR2 FQNEAQ (reference sequence). Trimming took off 1 base at V and 2 bases at J, with 9 bases between the two ends. The CDR3 sequence is CASSLVQGAYNEQFF. The CDR3 DNA is TGTGCCAGCAGCTTAGTCCAGGGTGCCTACAATGAGCAGTTCTTC. Full variable domain (remainder filled in from reference TRBV7-9 and TRBJ2-1): DTGVSQNPRHKITKRGQNVTFRCDPISEHNRLYWYRQTLGQGPEFLTYFQNEAQLEKSRLLSDRFSAERPKGSFSTLEIQRTEQGDSAMYLCASSLVQGAYNEQFFGPGTRLTVL.

This clonotype was counted between two and nine times. V usage is TRBV7-9 and J usage is TRBJ2-7, with D unclear. Between the trimmed V and J ends, which lost 0 bases and 5 bases, there was a span of 5 bases. The CDR3 totals 12 residues. The V gene's germline CDR1 is SEHNR and CDR2 FQNEAQ (reference sequence). The CDR3 DNA sequence: TGTGCCAGCAGCTTAGCTGTCCACGAGCAGTACTTC. It specifies CASSLAVHEQYF.

The chain uses TRBV6-6 and TRBJ1-4; D is uncertain. CDR1 and CDR2 from the germline V gene are MNHNY and SVGAGI (reference sequence). The length of the CDR3 is 17 residues. V was shortened by 2 bases and J by 7 bases, with 20 bases between the two germline ends. This CDR3 reads CASSYRESRANGEKLFF. The CDR3 nucleotides read TGTGCCAGCAGTTACCGCGAGTCGAGGGCGAATGGTGAAAAACTGTTTTTT.

The chain uses TRBV4-1 and TRBJ2-1; 11 nucleotides line up with TRBD2. The V and J ends lost 3 bases and 8 bases, in that order; junction bases with no gene match: 6. Germline values: CDR1 MGHRA, CDR2 YSYEKL. The CDR3 has 15 residues. This CDR3 is CASSQTTSGADEQFF. The CDR3 DNA is TGCGCCAGCAGCCAGACGACTAGCGGGGCCGATGAGCAGTTCTTC.

The V and J genes are TRBV5-4 and TRBJ1-2, with 8 bases that match TRBD1. This CDR3 contains 13 residues. V was clipped by 0 bases and J by 10 bases; unmatched bases: 5. Looked up from germline, CDR1 is SGHNT and CDR2 is YYREEE (reference sequence). CDR3 sequence (DNA): TGTGCCAGCAGCTTGGCCCAGGGGGCGTACTACACCTTC. It specifies CASSLAQGAYYTF.

The chain is built from TRBV19 and TRBJ1-1; D call uncertain. CDR1 is LNHDA and CDR2 is SQIVND in the germline V gene (reference sequence). This CDR3 has 12 amino acids. V was trimmed by 3 bases and J by 6 bases, leaving 8 bases between them. CDR3 nucleotide sequence: TGTGCCAGTAGTATCGGGGTTTCTGAAGCTTTCTTT. Protein product: CASSIGVSEAFF.

As DNA, the CDR3 is TGTGCCAGCAGCCAAGATCAGGGGGAGTTCGACGAAATGAACACTGAAGCTTTCTTT. This translates into CASSQDQGEFDEMNTEAFF. The chain has TRBV3-1 and TRBJ1-1; 7 positions match TRBD1. The germline V gene has CDR1 LGHDT and CDR2 YNNKEL (reference sequence). J gave up 0 bases and V 0 bases, and 13 bases lay outside the gene matches. This CDR3 spans 19 amino acids.

The chain combines TRBV2 with TRBJ1-1, with 10 bases matching TRBD1. The CDR3 consists of 13 residues. Germline loops: CDR1 SNHLY, CDR2 FYNNEI. This CDR3 reads CAGTGEMNTEAFF. The CDR3, as DNA: TGTGCTGGGACAGGGGAAATGAACACTGAAGCTTTCTTT.

This chain links TRBV6-5 with TRBJ2-7; 8 bases fit TRBD2. Germline CDR1 and CDR2: MNHEY and SVGAGI. After removal of 7 bases from V and 3 bases from J, the junction contained 2 bases not matched to a gene. There are 12 residues in the CDR3. CDR3 coding DNA: TGTGCCAGCAATCGGGGGGGCTACGAGCAGTACTTC. This translates into CASNRGGYEQYF.

This sequence joins TRBV28 and TRBJ2-7, with 9 bases fitting TRBD2. The CDR3 contains 15 residues. Per the germline V gene, CDR1 is MDHEN and CDR2 is SYDVKM. Trimming removed 5 bases from V and 5 bases from J; junction bases left unmatched: 10. For the CDR3, the DNA is TGTGCCAGCAGTCCTGGCGGGGGGGCAGTCAACGAGCAGTACGTC. Translating gives CASSPGGGAVNEQYV.

This clonotype came up a few times. The V gene is TRBV7-3, the J gene TRBJ2-2; unclear D gene. The germline V gene encodes CDR1 SGHTA and CDR2 FQGTGA. There are 13 residues in the CDR3. V lost 4 bases to trimming and J lost 9 bases, with 12 bases between them. The CDR3 sequence: CASSYPDVRELFF. The CDR3 nucleotides read TGTGCCAGCAGCTACCCGGACGTCCGGGAGCTGTTTTTT.